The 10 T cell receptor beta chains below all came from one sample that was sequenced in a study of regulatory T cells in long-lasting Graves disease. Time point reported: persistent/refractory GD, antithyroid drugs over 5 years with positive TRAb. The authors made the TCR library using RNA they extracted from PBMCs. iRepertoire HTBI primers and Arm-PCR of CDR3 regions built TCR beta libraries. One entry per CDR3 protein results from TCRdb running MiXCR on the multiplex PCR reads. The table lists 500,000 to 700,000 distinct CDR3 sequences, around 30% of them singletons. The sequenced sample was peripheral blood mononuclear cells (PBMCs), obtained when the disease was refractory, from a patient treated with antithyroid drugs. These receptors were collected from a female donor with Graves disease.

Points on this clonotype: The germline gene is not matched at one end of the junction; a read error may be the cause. The CDR3, as DNA: TGTGCCAGCTCACCGACGACAGGGGGCACGGATACGCAGTATTTT. It codes for CASSPTTGGTDTQYF. This chain connects TRBV18 to TRBJ2-3; TRBD1 agrees at 10 bases. Looked up from germline, CDR1 is KGHSH and CDR2 is LQKENI. The CDR3 is 15 amino acids.

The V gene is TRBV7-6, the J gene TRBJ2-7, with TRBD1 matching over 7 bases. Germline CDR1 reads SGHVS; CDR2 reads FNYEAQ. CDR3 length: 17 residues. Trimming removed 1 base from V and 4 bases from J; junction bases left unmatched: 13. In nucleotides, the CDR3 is TGTGCCAGCAGCTTAGGCCTGGGGACAGACCCCATTTACGAGCAGTACTTC. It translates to CASSLGLGTDPIYEQYF. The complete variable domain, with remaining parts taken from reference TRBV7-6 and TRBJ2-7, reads GAGVSQSPRYKVTKRGQDVALRCDPISGHVSLYWYRQALGQGPEFLTYFNYEAQQDKSGLPNDRFSAERPEGSISTLTIQRTEQRDSAMYRCASSLGLGTDPIYEQYFGPGTRLTVT.

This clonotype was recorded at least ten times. CDR3 sequence reads: CASSSGRGNQPQHF. CDR3 bases: TGTGCCAGCAGTTCGGGACGGGGCAATCAGCCCCAGCATTTT. This chain links TRBV2 with TRBJ1-5; maybe TRBD1 (5 bases). Per the germline V gene, CDR1 is SNHLY and CDR2 is FYNNEI. Deletions cut 5 bases from V and 2 bases from J, with 10 bases between. This CDR3 spans 14 amino acids.

The CDR3, as DNA: TGTGCCAGTAACCCCCCGGACAGGGCAAGACAGCCCCAGCATTTT. It encodes CASNPPDRARQPQHF. This chain joins TRBV19 and TRBJ1-5; 8 bases match TRBD1. The V gene end was trimmed by 7 bases and the J gene end by 7 bases; junction bases not matched to a gene: 12. Germline values: CDR1 LNHDA, CDR2 SQIVND (reference sequence). The CDR3 is made up of 15 amino acids. Full variable domain (missing parts from reference TRBV19 and TRBJ1-5): DGGITQSPKYLFRKEGQNVTLSCEQNLNHDAMYWYRQDPGQGLRLIYYSQIVNDFQKGDIAEGYSVSREKKESFPLTVTSAQKNPTAFYLCASNPPDRARQPQHFGDGTRLSIL.

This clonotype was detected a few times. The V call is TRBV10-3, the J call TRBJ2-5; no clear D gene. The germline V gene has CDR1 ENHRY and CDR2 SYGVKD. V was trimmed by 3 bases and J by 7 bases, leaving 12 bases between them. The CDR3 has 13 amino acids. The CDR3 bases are TGTGCCATCAGTGATAATTCCCCAGGGACCCAGTACTTC. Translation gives CAISDNSPGTQYF.

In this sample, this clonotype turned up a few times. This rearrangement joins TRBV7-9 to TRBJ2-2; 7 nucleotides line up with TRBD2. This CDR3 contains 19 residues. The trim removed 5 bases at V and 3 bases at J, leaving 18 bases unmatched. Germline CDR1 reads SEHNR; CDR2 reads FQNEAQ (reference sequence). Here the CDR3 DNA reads TGTGCCAGCAGCCCGCCGCCCTCTGGAGCGGGAACGGACACCGGGGAGCTGTTTTTT. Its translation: CASSPPPSGAGTDTGELFF.

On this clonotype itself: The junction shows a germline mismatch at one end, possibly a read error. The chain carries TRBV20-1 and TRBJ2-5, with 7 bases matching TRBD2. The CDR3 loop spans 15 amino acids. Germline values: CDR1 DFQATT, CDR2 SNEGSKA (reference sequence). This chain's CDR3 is CNARSSGTFGETQYF. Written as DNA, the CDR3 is TGCAATGCTAGGTCTAGCGGTACCTTTGGGGAGACCCAGTACTTC.

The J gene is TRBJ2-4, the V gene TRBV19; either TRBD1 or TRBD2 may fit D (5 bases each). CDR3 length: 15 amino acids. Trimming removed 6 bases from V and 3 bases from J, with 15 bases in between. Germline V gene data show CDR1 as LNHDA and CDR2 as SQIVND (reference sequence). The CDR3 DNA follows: TGTGCCAGTAGCCCCGCACCGGGGCTCAAAAACATTCAGTACTTC. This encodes CASSPAPGLKNIQYF.

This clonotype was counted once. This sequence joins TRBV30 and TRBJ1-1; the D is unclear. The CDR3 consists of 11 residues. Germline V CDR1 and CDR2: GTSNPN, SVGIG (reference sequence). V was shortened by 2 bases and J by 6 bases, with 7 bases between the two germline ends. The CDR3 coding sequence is TGTGCCTGGAGTATACCTTCTGAAGCTTTCTTT. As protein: CAWSIPSEAFF.

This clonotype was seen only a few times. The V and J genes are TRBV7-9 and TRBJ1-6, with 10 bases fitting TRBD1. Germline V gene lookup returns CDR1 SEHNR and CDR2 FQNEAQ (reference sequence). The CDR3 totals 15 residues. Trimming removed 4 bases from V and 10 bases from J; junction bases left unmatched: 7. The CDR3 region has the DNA TGTGCCAGCAGCTACGGGACAGGGGACAGGTCACCCCTCCACTTT. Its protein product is CASSYGTGDRSPLHF.